The rows below give T cell receptor beta chains drawn from one sample of a study of cytomegalovirus exposure and HLA in healthy donors. Profiled with immunoSEQ multiplex PCR; TCRdb holds only in-frame clones, not every one. This sample contains 90,000 to 100,000 clones. Sequenced input: PBMCs. Receptors originate from a woman aged 25 to 39 in good health and CMV-seronegative. Each CDR3 is given with its conserved first and last residue. A D gene is named only where the DNA matches it firmly.

d_call: TRBD1
j_call: TRBJ1-1
v_call: TRBV5-1
cdr3_nt: TGCGCCAGCAGCTTCACCGGGACAGGGGACACTGAAGCTTTCTTT
cdr3_aa: CASSFTGTGDTEAFF

d_call: TRBD1
j_call: TRBJ2-3
v_call: TRBV5-1
cdr3_nt: TGCGCCAGCAGCGGGACAGGGTACACAGATACGCAGTATTTT
cdr3_aa: CASSGTGYTDTQYF

d_call: .
j_call: TRBJ1-5
v_call: TRBV19
cdr3_nt: TGTGCCAGTAGTATAAGCCTGGAGGGTCAGCCCCAGCATTTT
cdr3_aa: CASSISLEGQPQHF

d_call: TRBD1
j_call: TRBJ2-7
v_call: TRBV2
cdr3_nt: TGTGCCAGCACCCGGGACAGGGAATCCGTGCAGTACTTC
cdr3_aa: CASTRDRESVQYF

d_call: TRBD2
j_call: TRBJ2-1
v_call: TRBV15
cdr3_nt: TGTGCCACCAAAGCTAGCGGGAGGATCTCCTACAATGAGCAGTTCTTC
cdr3_aa: CATKASGRISYNEQFF

d_call: .
j_call: TRBJ2-7
v_call: TRBV20-1
cdr3_nt: TGCAGTGCTAGCCCCCGGGCGGGGTACTTC
cdr3_aa: CSASPRAGYF

d_call: .
j_call: TRBJ1-1
v_call: TRBV10-1
cdr3_nt: TGCGCCAGCAAACGGGACATGAACACTGAAGCTTTCTTT
cdr3_aa: CASKRDMNTEAFF

d_call: .
j_call: TRBJ2-1
v_call: TRBV5-1
cdr3_nt: TGCGCCAGCAGCTTACAGCTCAGCGGGCGCACTACCTACAATGAGCAGTTCTTC
cdr3_aa: CASSLQLSGRTTYNEQFF

d_call: TRBD1
j_call: TRBJ1-1
v_call: TRBV9
cdr3_nt: TGTGCCAGCAGCGTAGCCGGGACAGAGAACACTGAAGCTTTCTTT
cdr3_aa: CASSVAGTENTEAFF

d_call: .
j_call: TRBJ2-7
v_call: TRBV30
cdr3_nt: TGTGCCTGGAATATCGGTGTTCGGGAGCAGTACTTC
cdr3_aa: CAWNIGVREQYF

d_call: .
j_call: TRBJ1-1
v_call: TRBV27
cdr3_nt: TGTGCCAGCAGTTTTCTGTCGGGGAACACTGAAGCTTTCTTT
cdr3_aa: CASSFLSGNTEAFF

d_call: TRBD1
j_call: TRBJ2-2
v_call: TRBV2
cdr3_nt: TGTGCCACCGTCGAGGGGGCCGGGGCCGGGGAGCTGTTTTTT
cdr3_aa: CATVEGAGAGELFF

d_call: .
j_call: TRBJ1-2
v_call: TRBV19
cdr3_nt: TGTGCCAGTAGTATAGTGCGGCAAGCTAACTATGGCCACACCTTC
cdr3_aa: CASSIVRQANYGHTF

d_call: .
j_call: TRBJ1-1
v_call: TRBV2
cdr3_nt: TGTGCCAGCAGGGCCAACACAATGACTGAAGCTTTCTTT
cdr3_aa: CASRANTMTEAFF

d_call: TRBD2
j_call: TRBJ2-7
v_call: TRBV18
cdr3_nt: TGTGCCAGCTCAGGGGGACTAGCTGTCGAGCAGTACTTC
cdr3_aa: CASSGGLAVEQYF

d_call: .
j_call: TRBJ2-7
v_call: TRBV11-2
cdr3_nt: TGTGCCAGCAGCTTAGTCTCAGAATACTACGAGCAGTACTTC
cdr3_aa: CASSLVSEYYEQYF

d_call: .
j_call: TRBJ1-2
v_call: TRBV7-2
cdr3_nt: TGTGCCAGCAGCTTAGCGGCGGGGGGCTACACCTTC
cdr3_aa: CASSLAAGGYTF

d_call: TRBD1
j_call: TRBJ1-6
v_call: TRBV6-6
cdr3_nt: TGTGCCAGCAGTTTCGACAGGGGCAATTCACCCCTCCACTTT
cdr3_aa: CASSFDRGNSPLHF

d_call: .
j_call: TRBJ2-1
v_call: TRBV23-1
cdr3_nt: TGCGCCAGCAGTTACTCTATTCGTCTAGCCGAACCTTCCTACAATGAGCAGTTCTTC
cdr3_aa: CASSYSIRLAEPSYNEQFF

d_call: .
j_call: TRBJ2-6
v_call: TRBV6-5
cdr3_nt: TGTGCCAGCCGCCCTTCCTACGGGGCCAACGTCCTGACTTTC
cdr3_aa: CASRPSYGANVLTF

d_call: .
j_call: TRBJ1-1
v_call: TRBV28
cdr3_nt: TGTGCCAGCAGTTCCCCTGCCAGGGCTACTGAAGCTTTCTTT
cdr3_aa: CASSSPARATEAFF

d_call: .
j_call: TRBJ1-6
v_call: TRBV9
cdr3_nt: TGTGCCAGCAGTCGTCGACAAGGGGGTTCACCCCTCCACTTT
cdr3_aa: CASSRRQGGSPLHF

d_call: TRBD1
j_call: TRBJ2-5
v_call: TRBV5-6
cdr3_nt: TGTGCCAGCAGCCGACAGGGGGCAGGGGAGACCCAGTACTTC
cdr3_aa: CASSRQGAGETQYF

d_call: .
j_call: TRBJ1-3
v_call: TRBV7-9
cdr3_nt: TGTGCCAGCTCGGCAGGGATCTCTGGAAACACCATATATTTT
cdr3_aa: CASSAGISGNTIYF

d_call: .
j_call: TRBJ1-4
v_call: TRBV1
cdr3_nt: TGCACCAGCAGCCAAGATCCCTTTAAGAGTAGTGAAAAACTGTTTTTT
cdr3_aa: CTSSQDPFKSSEKLFF

d_call: TRBD2
j_call: TRBJ2-7
v_call: TRBV7-2
cdr3_nt: TGTGCCAGCAGCCCGCCGGGACTAGCGACACCCTACGAGCAGTACTTC
cdr3_aa: CASSPPGLATPYEQYF

d_call: TRBD2
j_call: TRBJ2-1
v_call: TRBV7-9
cdr3_nt: TGTGCCAGCAGCACCTTCCCGGGACTAGGTACTTACAATGAGCAGTTCTTC
cdr3_aa: CASSTFPGLGTYNEQFF

d_call: TRBD1
j_call: TRBJ1-1
v_call: TRBV10-3
cdr3_nt: TGTGCCATCAGTCGTACAGGGGATAACACTGAAGCTTTCTTT
cdr3_aa: CAISRTGDNTEAFF

d_call: .
j_call: TRBJ1-4
v_call: TRBV18
cdr3_nt: TGTGCCAGCTCACCACCGAAGGGGGGGCTGTTTTTT
cdr3_aa: CASSPPKGGLFF

d_call: .
j_call: TRBJ1-6
v_call: TRBV5-1
cdr3_nt: TGCGCCAGCAGCTTGGATTCGGGGGAAAGTTCACCCCTCCACTTT
cdr3_aa: CASSLDSGESSPLHF

d_call: TRBD1
j_call: TRBJ1-5
v_call: TRBV6-5
cdr3_nt: TGTGCCAGCAAGGACAGGGAGGGCAATCAGCCCCAGCATTTT
cdr3_aa: CASKDREGNQPQHF

d_call: .
j_call: TRBJ1-2
v_call: TRBV11-2
cdr3_nt: TGTGCCAGCAGCTTAATGCCGGGAAGTAGTGGCTACACCTTC
cdr3_aa: CASSLMPGSSGYTF

d_call: TRBD2
j_call: TRBJ2-7
v_call: TRBV7-9
cdr3_nt: TGTGCCAGCAGCTTATTGGGAGCGGGGAGCTCCTACGAGCAGTACTTC
cdr3_aa: CASSLLGAGSSYEQYF

d_call: .
j_call: TRBJ1-3
v_call: TRBV19
cdr3_nt: TGTGCCAGTAGTAAGGGAGAACAACCTGGAAACACCATATATTTT
cdr3_aa: CASSKGEQPGNTIYF

d_call: .
j_call: TRBJ1-4
v_call: TRBV10-2
cdr3_nt: TGCGCCAGCAGTGAAGCGAGGCAGGGTTATGAAAAACTGTTTTTT
cdr3_aa: CASSEARQGYEKLFF

d_call: TRBD2
j_call: TRBJ2-3
v_call: TRBV27
cdr3_nt: TGTGCCAGCCTAAAAGGACTAGCGGGAGTAGATACGCAGTATTTT
cdr3_aa: CASLKGLAGVDTQYF

d_call: .
j_call: TRBJ1-6
v_call: TRBV5-1
cdr3_nt: TGCGCCAGCAGCTTGTTCGCAGGAAAGGAAAATTCACCCCTCCACTTT
cdr3_aa: CASSLFAGKENSPLHF

d_call: TRBD1
j_call: TRBJ1-5
v_call: TRBV5-1
cdr3_nt: TGCGCCAGCAGCACGTCCGGGACAGGGAATCAGCCCCAGCATTTT
cdr3_aa: CASSTSGTGNQPQHF

d_call: TRBD1
j_call: TRBJ1-5
v_call: TRBV5-1
cdr3_nt: TGCGCCAGCAGCCCCGGGACAGGGGTAAATCAGCCCCAGCATTTT
cdr3_aa: CASSPGTGVNQPQHF

d_call: .
j_call: TRBJ1-2
v_call: TRBV28
cdr3_nt: TGTGCCAGCAGTTTAATGGGAGATGGCTACACCTTC
cdr3_aa: CASSLMGDGYTF

d_call: .
j_call: TRBJ1-5
v_call: TRBV28
cdr3_nt: TGTGCCAGCAGTTTAAGGGAGGGCCATCAGCCCCAGCATTTT
cdr3_aa: CASSLREGHQPQHF

d_call: TRBD1
j_call: TRBJ2-7
v_call: TRBV19
cdr3_nt: TGTGCCAGTAGTACGGGGACAGGGGAAATCTACGAGCAGTACTTC
cdr3_aa: CASSTGTGEIYEQYF

d_call: TRBD2
j_call: TRBJ2-1
v_call: TRBV29-1
cdr3_nt: TGCAGCGTCCACCCTCTAGCGGGGGGGGTTAAAGGCTCCTACAATGAGCAGTTCTTC
cdr3_aa: CSVHPLAGGVKGSYNEQFF

d_call: .
j_call: TRBJ2-4
v_call: TRBV15
cdr3_nt: TGTGCCACCAGCACCGGGGGTAGCGGCCGAGCTAACATTCAGTACTTC
cdr3_aa: CATSTGGSGRANIQYF

d_call: .
j_call: TRBJ1-1
v_call: TRBV4-1
cdr3_nt: TGCGCCAGCAGCCAAGAGGTCTCGGGGGTGTCTGAAGCTTTCTTT
cdr3_aa: CASSQEVSGVSEAFF

d_call: TRBD2
j_call: TRBJ2-4
v_call: TRBV6-1
cdr3_nt: TGTGCCAGCAGTGAAGAGGTAGCGGGGGCCAAAAACATTCAGTACTTC
cdr3_aa: CASSEEVAGAKNIQYF

d_call: TRBD1
j_call: TRBJ2-7
v_call: TRBV27
cdr3_nt: TGTGCCAGCAGCTACGACAGGGTGGTGCAGTACTTC
cdr3_aa: CASSYDRVVQYF

d_call: TRBD1
j_call: TRBJ1-3
v_call: TRBV10-3
cdr3_nt: TGTGCCATCAGTTACGTACAGGGGGAAGCTGGAAACACCATATATTTT
cdr3_aa: CAISYVQGEAGNTIYF

d_call: .
j_call: TRBJ2-7
v_call: TRBV25-1
cdr3_nt: TGTGCCAGTCGGGGAACAGCATCCACCTACGAGCAGTACTTC
cdr3_aa: CASRGTASTYEQYF

d_call: .
j_call: TRBJ1-3
v_call: TRBV28
cdr3_nt: TGTGCCAGCAGTTCATCCGGGGAAGGAAACACCATATATTTT
cdr3_aa: CASSSSGEGNTIYF

d_call: TRBD1
j_call: TRBJ1-1
v_call: TRBV29-1
cdr3_nt: TGCAGCGTGGGACAGGGGACTATGAACACTGAAGCTTTCTTT
cdr3_aa: CSVGQGTMNTEAFF

d_call: TRBD1
j_call: TRBJ2-7
v_call: TRBV28
cdr3_nt: TGTGCCAGCAGAGTATGGGGACGACAGGGGTCGTACGAGCAGTACTTC
cdr3_aa: CASRVWGRQGSYEQYF

d_call: TRBD1
j_call: TRBJ1-1
v_call: TRBV7-9
cdr3_nt: TGTGCCAGCAGCACCGGACAGGCCCTCGAAGCTTTCTTT
cdr3_aa: CASSTGQALEAFF